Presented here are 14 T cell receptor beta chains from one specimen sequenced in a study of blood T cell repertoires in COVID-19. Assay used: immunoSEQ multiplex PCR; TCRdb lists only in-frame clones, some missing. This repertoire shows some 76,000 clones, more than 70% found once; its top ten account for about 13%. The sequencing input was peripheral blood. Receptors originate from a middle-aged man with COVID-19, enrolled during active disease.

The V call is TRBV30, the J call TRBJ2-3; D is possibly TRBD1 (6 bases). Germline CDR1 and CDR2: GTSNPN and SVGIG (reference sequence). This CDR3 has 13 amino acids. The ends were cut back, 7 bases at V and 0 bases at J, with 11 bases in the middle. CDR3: CASQGFSTDTQYF. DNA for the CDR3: TGTGCCTCCCAGGGGTTTAGCACAGATACGCAGTATTTT.

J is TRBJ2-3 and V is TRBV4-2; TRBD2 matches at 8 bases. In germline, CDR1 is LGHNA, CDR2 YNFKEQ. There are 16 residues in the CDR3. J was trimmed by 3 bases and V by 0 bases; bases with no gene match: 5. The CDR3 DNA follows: TGTGCCAGCAGCCAAGAGCGAGCGGGAGCGACAGATACGCAGTATTTT. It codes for CASSQERAGATDTQYF.

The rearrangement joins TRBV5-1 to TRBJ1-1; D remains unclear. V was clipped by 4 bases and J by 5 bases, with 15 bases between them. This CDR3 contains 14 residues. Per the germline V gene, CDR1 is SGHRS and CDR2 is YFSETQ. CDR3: CASSRKERVTEAFF. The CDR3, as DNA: TGCGCCAGCAGCCGAAAAGAGAGGGTGACTGAAGCTTTCTTT.

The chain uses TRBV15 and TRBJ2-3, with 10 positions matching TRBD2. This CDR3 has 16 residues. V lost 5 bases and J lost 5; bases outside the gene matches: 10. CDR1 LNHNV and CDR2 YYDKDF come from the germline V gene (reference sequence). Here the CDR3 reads CATSREWIAGGDTQYF. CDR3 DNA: TGTGCCACCAGCCGCGAATGGATAGCGGGAGGAGATACGCAGTATTTT. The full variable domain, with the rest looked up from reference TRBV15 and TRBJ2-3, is DAMVIQNPRYQVTQFGKPVTLSCSQTLNHNVMYWYQQKSSQAPKLLFHYYDKDFNNEADTPDNFQSRRPNTSFCFLDIRSPGLGDTAMYLCATSREWIAGGDTQYFGPGTRLTVL.

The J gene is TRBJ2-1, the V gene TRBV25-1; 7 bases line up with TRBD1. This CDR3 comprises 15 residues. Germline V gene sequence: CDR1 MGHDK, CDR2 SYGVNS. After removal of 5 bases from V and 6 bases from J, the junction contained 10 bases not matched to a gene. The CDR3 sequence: CASSTKQGIGNEQFF. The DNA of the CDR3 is TGTGCCAGCAGTACCAAACAGGGGATTGGCAATGAGCAGTTCTTC.

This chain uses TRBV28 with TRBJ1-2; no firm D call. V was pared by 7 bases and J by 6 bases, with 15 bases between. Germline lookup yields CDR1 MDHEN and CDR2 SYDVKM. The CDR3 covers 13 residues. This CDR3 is CASTQRWGDGYTF. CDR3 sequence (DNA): TGTGCCAGCACACAACGTTGGGGAGATGGCTACACCTTC.

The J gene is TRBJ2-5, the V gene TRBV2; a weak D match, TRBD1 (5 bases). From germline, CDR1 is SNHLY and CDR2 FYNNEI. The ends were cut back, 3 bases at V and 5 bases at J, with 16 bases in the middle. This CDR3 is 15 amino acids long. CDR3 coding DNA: TGTGCCAGCAGTGATGGCAGGGCGCCTGGGGAGACCCAGTACTTC. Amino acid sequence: CASSDGRAPGETQYF.

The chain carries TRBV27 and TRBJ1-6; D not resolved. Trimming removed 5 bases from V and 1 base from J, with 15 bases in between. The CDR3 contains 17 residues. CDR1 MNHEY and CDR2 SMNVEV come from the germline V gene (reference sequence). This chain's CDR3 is CASSLIGSWSYNSPLHF. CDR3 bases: TGTGCCAGCAGTCTTATAGGGAGTTGGTCCTATAATTCACCCCTCCACTTT.

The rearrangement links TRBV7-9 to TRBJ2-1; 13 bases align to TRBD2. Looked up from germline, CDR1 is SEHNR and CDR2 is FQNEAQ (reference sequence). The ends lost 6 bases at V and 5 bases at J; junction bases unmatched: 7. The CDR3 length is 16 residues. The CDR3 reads CASRKPGTSGDNEQFF. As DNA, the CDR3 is TGTGCCAGCAGGAAACCGGGGACTAGCGGGGACAATGAGCAGTTCTTC.

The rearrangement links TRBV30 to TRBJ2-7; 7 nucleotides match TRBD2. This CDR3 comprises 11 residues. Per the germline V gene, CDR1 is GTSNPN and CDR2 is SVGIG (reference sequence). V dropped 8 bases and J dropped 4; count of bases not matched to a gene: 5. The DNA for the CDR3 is TGTGCCGGAGGGAGGGGTTACGAGCAGTACTTC. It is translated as CAGGRGYEQYF. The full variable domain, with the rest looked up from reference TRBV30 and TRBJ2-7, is SQTIHQWPATLVQPVGSPLSLECTVEGTSNPNLYWYRQAAGRGLQLLFYSVGIGQISSEVPQNLSASRPQDRQFILSSKKLLLSDSGFYLCAGGRGYEQYFGPGTRLTVT.

In DNA, the CDR3 is TGTGCCAGCAGCTTAGTCGGGTCCGGGGAGCTGTTTTTT. Amino acid sequence: CASSLVGSGELFF. The chain carries TRBV11-2 and TRBJ2-2; no firm D call. Germline CDR1 and CDR2: SGHAT and FQNNGV. This CDR3 is 13 amino acids long. Trimming pared 1 base from V and 6 bases from J, leaving 6 bases between.

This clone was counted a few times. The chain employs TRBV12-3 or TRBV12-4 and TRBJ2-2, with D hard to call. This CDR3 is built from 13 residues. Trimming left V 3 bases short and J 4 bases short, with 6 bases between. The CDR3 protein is CASSFRFTGELFF. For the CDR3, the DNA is TGTGCCAGCAGTTTCAGGTTCACCGGGGAGCTGTTTTTT.

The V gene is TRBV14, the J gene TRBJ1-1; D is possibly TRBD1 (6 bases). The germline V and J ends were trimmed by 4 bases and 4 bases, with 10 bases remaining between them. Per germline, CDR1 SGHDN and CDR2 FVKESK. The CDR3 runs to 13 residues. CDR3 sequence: CASSRSQGTEAFF. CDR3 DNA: TGTGCCAGCAGCCGTTCACAGGGCACTGAAGCTTTCTTT.

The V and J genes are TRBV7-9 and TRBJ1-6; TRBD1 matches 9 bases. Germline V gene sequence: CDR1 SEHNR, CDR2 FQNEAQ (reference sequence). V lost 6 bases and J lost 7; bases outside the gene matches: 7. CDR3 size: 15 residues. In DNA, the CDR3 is TGTGCCAGCAGTTATGGACAGGGGAACAATTCACCCCTCCACTTT. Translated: CASSYGQGNNSPLHF. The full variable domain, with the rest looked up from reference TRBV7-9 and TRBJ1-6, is DTGVSQNPRHKITKRGQNVTFRCDPISEHNRLYWYRQTLGQGPEFLTYFQNEAQLEKSRLLSDRFSAERPKGSFSTLEIQRTEQGDSAMYLCASSYGQGNNSPLHFGNGTRLTVT.